The 5 T cell receptor beta chains in this list originate from one sample, sequenced in a study of T cells in localized non-small cell lung cancer (dated by TCRdb to the early 2020s). The library was built by means of the immunoSEQ multiplex PCR assay. Sourced from immuneACCESS, this table was stored by TCRdb with only in-frame sequences that have V and J called. A share of the clones is absent; for the studies checked, an unresolved V gene accounts for under half, and the remainder has no known explanation. This sample has about 70,000 clones in its table, and roughly 84% of those were observed once. 1.3% of the sample lies in the top ten. Source: peripheral blood, taken before any cancer treatment. The receptors here all came from a female donor aged 60 or older with stage I lung adenocarcinoma.

Concerning this clone: The sample holds other DNA sequences that translate to the same CDR3. V gene TRBV19 combines with J gene TRBJ1-3, with unresolved D. The CDR3 consists of 15 residues. CDR1 is LNHDA, CDR2 SQIVND, per germline (reference sequence). V lost 3 bases, J lost 0 bases, and 9 bases lay in between. CDR3: CASSIFRSSGNTIYF. The CDR3 coding sequence is TGTGCCAGTAGTATTTTTAGAAGCTCTGGAAACACCATATATTTT.

The chain uses TRBV7-3 and TRBJ2-1; a possible D gene is TRBD2 (5 bases). Germline V CDR1 and CDR2: SGHTA, FQGTGA. The CDR3 totals 14 residues. V lost 5 bases and J lost 6, with 14 bases in between. The CDR3 loop is CASSLPGIINEQFF. The CDR3 nucleotides are TGTGCCAGCAGCCTACCCGGGATCATCAATGAGCAGTTCTTC.

The chain recombines TRBV27 with TRBJ2-6, with 7 positions matching TRBD1. Per germline, CDR1 MNHEY and CDR2 SMNVEV (reference sequence). This CDR3 is 14 amino acids long. V gave up 7 bases and J gave up 2 bases; unmatched junction bases: 2. The CDR3 DNA sequence: TGTGCCAGCACTGACAGGGCTGGGGCCAACGTCCTGACTTTC. Encoded protein: CASTDRAGANVLTF.

This chain connects TRBV7-2 to TRBJ1-2; 9 positions match TRBD1. The CDR3 is 17 residues long. The germline CDR1 and CDR2 sequences are SGHTA and FQGNSA. After removal of 1 base from V and 5 bases from J, the junction contained 11 bases not matched to a gene. The CDR3 spells CASSLGYGGQGEYGYTF. As DNA, the CDR3 is TGTGCCAGCAGCTTAGGATACGGGGGACAGGGTGAATATGGCTACACCTTC.

V gene TRBV7-3 combines with J gene TRBJ2-1; 9 positions match TRBD1. With V trimmed by 4 bases and J by 14 bases, 9 bases remained unmatched. CDR1 SGHTA and CDR2 FQGTGA come from the germline V gene. This CDR3 contains 13 residues. CDR3 in DNA: TGTGCCAGCAGCTCTTCCCCGGGGACAGGGAAGTTCTTC. Amino acids: CASSSSPGTGKFF.